This section outlines one T cell receptor (beta chain) sequence together with its context. Its specificity is unknown. With UMIs, 5'RACE template switching was used to make TCR beta cDNA. TCRdb reprocessed the 5' RACE reads and stores each CDR3 protein as one record, lacking DNA. This sample contains roughly 110,000 distinct CDR3 sequences. The CDR3 totals 15 residues. Germline V lookup: CDR1 DFQATT, CDR2 SNEGSKA (reference sequence). This record belongs to a study of T cells expressing NK-cell markers. About the research overall: Seven of the eight sequenced donors were HCMV-seropositive; one was seronegative. Study-level results: These clonotypes additionally ranked first within the CD3+CD56-NKG2C+ fraction of a handful of donors. Dominant NKG2C+ clonotype frequencies of 1.0-7.0% of CD8+ T cells were measured in over 5 donors.

Sequencing used blood T cells: a sorted CD56 or NKG2C T cell subset, CD4+ or CD8+ T cells, or bulk PBMC T cells (not recorded which). The source is a woman between 18 and 75 years old in good health. The gene calls are TRBV20-1 and TRBJ2-1; TCRdb names TRBD2, which stays unverified in the absence of DNA. The CDR3 sequence: CSALGHSSSYNEQFF.